Listed here are 8 T cell receptor beta chains from one sample, sequenced in a study of vaccination and CD4 T cells after COVID-19. These receptors lack a known antigen. Treatment indicated: 10-day PBMC culture with coronavirus spike peptide pools or control peptides (ViraFEST assay). Sequencing of DNA taken from cultured CD4+ T cells relied on the Oncomine TCR Beta short-read assay. TCRdb re-called the PCR reads with MiXCR, one entry per CDR3 protein. The sample shows some 14,000 distinct CDR3 sequences, approximately 71% of them seen only once. The specimen was CD4+ T cells from blood, cultured in vitro. These receptors all come from a human donor who had recovered from COVID-19.

The rearrangement joins TRBV7-9 to TRBJ2-3; 9 bases fit TRBD2. J was trimmed by 0 bases and V by 5 bases; bases with no gene match: 9. Looked up from germline, CDR1 is SEHNR and CDR2 is FQNEAQ (reference sequence). The CDR3 contains 17 residues. CDR3 protein: CASSRWGSGGSTDTQYF. As DNA, the CDR3 is TGTGCCAGCAGCCGCTGGGGTAGCGGGGGTAGCACAGATACGCAGTATTTT. Drawing the rest from reference TRBV7-9 and TRBJ2-3, the complete variable domain is DTGVSQNPRHKITKRGQNVTFRCDPISEHNRLYWYRQTLGQGPEFLTYFQNEAQLEKSRLLSDRFSAERPKGSFSTLEIQRTEQGDSAMYLCASSRWGSGGSTDTQYFGPGTRLTVL.

This clonotype occurred a few times. V gene TRBV15 combines with J gene TRBJ1-2; TRBD1 aligns across 8 bases. Germline lookup yields CDR1 LNHNV and CDR2 YYDKDF (reference sequence). CDR3 size: 14 residues. V trimming: 9 bases; J trimming: 8 bases; junction bases outside the gene matches: 14. The CDR3 DNA reads TGTGCCACGGGACGACAGGGGATGGTGGAAGGCTACACCTTC. Its translation: CATGRQGMVEGYTF.

This clonotype was counted between two and nine times. The genes are TRBV24-1 and TRBJ1-5, with D possibly being TRBD1 (5 bases). V lost 2 bases, J lost 4 bases, and 11 bases lay in between. From germline, CDR1 is KGHDR and CDR2 SFDVKD. The CDR3 has 15 residues. The CDR3 here is CATSDSGLVNQPQHF. CDR3 nucleotides: TGTGCCACCAGTGATTCAGGGTTGGTAAATCAGCCCCAGCATTTT.

This chain connects TRBV27 to TRBJ1-6; TRBD1 matches 7 bases. V gave up 6 bases and J gave up 7 bases; unmatched junction bases: 24. Germline V gene lookup returns CDR1 MNHEY and CDR2 SMNVEV (reference sequence). The CDR3 has 20 amino acids. CDR3 sequence (DNA): TGTGCCAGCAGGCCAGGGGGGGGGGCAGCTACCATCCGAGGGAATTCACCCCTCCACTTT. Its translation: CASRPGGGAATIRGNSPLHF.

This clonotype was counted only a few times. The rearrangement joins TRBV20-1 to TRBJ2-7; 13 bases are a match to TRBD2. Looked up from germline, CDR1 is DFQATT and CDR2 is SNEGSKA (reference sequence). The CDR3 sequence is 17 residues long. V was clipped by 5 bases and J by 0 bases; unmatched bases: 10. This CDR3 reads CSAPGRLAGGSSYEQYF. The DNA of the CDR3 is TGCAGTGCTCCCGGTAGACTAGCGGGGGGATCCTCCTACGAGCAGTACTTC.

J is TRBJ2-3 and V is TRBV15; tentative D call: TRBD2 (5 bases). The germline gives CDR1 LNHNV, CDR2 YYDKDF (reference sequence). The CDR3 has 16 amino acids. With 4 bases removed from V and 6 bases from J, the gap between germline ends came to 20 bases. CDR3: CATSKKRESGWDTQYF. DNA for the CDR3: TGTGCCACCAGCAAGAAGCGAGAGTCGGGGTGGGATACGCAGTATTTT.

The J gene is TRBJ2-2, the V gene TRBV7-3; tentatively, D is TRBD1 (6 bases). The CDR3 is 14 residues long. Germline V gene data show CDR1 as SGHTA and CDR2 as FQGTGA. Trimming stripped 2 bases from V and 6 bases from J, with 10 bases between. The CDR3 coding sequence is TGTGCCAGCAGCTTAGAGGGGGTGGCCGGGGAGCTGTTTTTT. This encodes CASSLEGVAGELFF.

The chain has TRBV6-1 and TRBJ2-6; D possibly uses TRBD1 or TRBD2 (5 bases each). Germline V gene data show CDR1 as MNHNS and CDR2 as SASEGT. The ends were cut back, 8 bases at V and 0 bases at J, with 11 bases in the middle. The CDR3 runs 15 residues. The CDR3 reads CASRDGGSGANVLTF. The CDR3 DNA reads as TGTGCCAGCCGGGACGGAGGCTCTGGGGCCAACGTCCTGACTTTC.